Given below is one T cell receptor (beta chain) in context. As yet, its antigen is unknown. Assay: immunoSEQ multiplex PCR; the TCRdb copy retains only in-frame clones and omits some. The sample carries more than 1,200,000 clones, 98% to 99% recorded once. This entry comes from a study of shared clonotypes between healthy human individuals. Trimming pared 5 bases from V and 4 bases from J, leaving 6 bases between. There are 11 residues in the CDR3. Germline V gene data show CDR1 as GTSNPN and CDR2 as SVGIG (reference sequence). Study-level findings and limits: Though the depth was large, rarefaction showed that sorted-subset sequencing was incomplete.

The source is a young man in good health. Sequencing input: naive CD4+ T cells sorted from blood. Described subset: CD45RA+ positively selected. The chain carries TRBV30 and TRBJ1-5; D gene uncertain. The CDR3: CAWGINQPQHF. CDR3 DNA sequence: TGTGCCTGGGGGATTAATCAGCCCCAGCATTTT.